This T cell receptor beta chain was observed in a study of T cells in Graves' hyperthyroidism and ophthalmopathy. Study-level points and caveats: By a 13 V-J model, ophthalmopathy was set apart from stable hyperthyroidism.

CDR1 is MNHNS and CDR2 is SASEGT in the germline V gene. V gave up 7 bases and J gave up 4 bases; unmatched junction bases: 6. The CDR3 contains 13 residues. The study excluded patients with uncontrolled infection, other autoimmune disease, pregnancy or lactation. As concerns this clonotype: Its antigen is still unknown.

Amplified regions were TCR beta CDR3 sequences from RNA transcripts. The primer set for the first-round RT-PCR of the TCR CDR3 was HTBI. TCRdb re-called the multiplex PCR reads through MiXCR, storing one row per CDR3 protein. The sample lists about 150,000 distinct CDR3 sequences, around 20% seen once, with 60% to 80% in the top ten. The sequenced material came from blood. This chain joins TRBV6-1 and TRBJ2-7, with TRBD2 matching 8 bases. The source is a woman between 45 and 60 years old with Graves' hyperthyroidism that later progressed to Graves' ophthalmopathy. The CDR3 DNA reads as TGTGCCAGCACCCTGTCTAGCGGGTACGAGCAGTACTTC. Residues: CASTLSSGYEQYF.